This passage covers 19 T cell receptor beta chains from one sample sequenced in a study of T cells in narcolepsy. Measured with immunoSEQ multiplex PCR; TCRdb has only the in-frame clones, and not every one. Of about 32,000 clones listed, under 85% are singletons. Source material: memory (CD45RA-) CD4+ T cells from blood. These receptors all come from a human donor in good health.

This clone was found once. The chain couples TRBV5-8 to TRBJ1-4; TRBD1 agrees at 8 bases. Germline lookup yields CDR1 SGHTS and CDR2 YDEGEE. The length of the CDR3 is 16 residues. Unmatched junction bases numbered 11, after V lost 2 bases and J lost 8 bases. In nucleotides, the CDR3 is TGTGCCAGCAGCTTCCTGGCAGGACAGGGAGACGAAAAACTGTTTTTT. It translates to CASSFLAGQGDEKLFF.

V usage is TRBV9 and J usage is TRBJ1-6, with 7 bases aligning to TRBD1. The CDR3 length is 15 residues. Germline V gene data show CDR1 as SGDLS and CDR2 as YYNGEE. Trimming at V came to 1 base and at J to 9 bases, leaving 7 bases not matched to a gene. The CDR3 here is CASSVSGTETSPLHF. The DNA of the CDR3 is TGTGCCAGCAGCGTATCCGGGACAGAGACTTCACCCCTCCACTTT.

This clone was seen only a few times. The chain carries TRBV5-5 and TRBJ1-2; 9 nucleotides agree with TRBD1. Per germline, CDR1 SGHKS and CDR2 YYEKEE (reference sequence). This CDR3 has 14 amino acids. V lost 0 bases, J lost 7 bases, and 4 bases stayed unmatched. CDR3 protein: CASSLGDRAGGYTF. CDR3 DNA: TGTGCCAGCAGCTTGGGGGACAGGGCAGGTGGCTACACCTTC.

The chain joins TRBV4-2 to TRBJ1-2; 8 nucleotides agree with TRBD1. The germline gives CDR1 LGHNA, CDR2 YNFKEQ. The CDR3 runs 14 residues. The J segment lost 7 bases and the V segment lost 1 base, leaving 5 bases of the junction unmatched. For the CDR3, the DNA is TGTGCCAGCAGCCAAGGGGACAGGCGGGGTGGCTACACCTTC. The encoded protein is CASSQGDRRGGYTF.

V is TRBV19 and J is TRBJ2-5, with D possibly being TRBD2 (6 bases). V was trimmed by 0 bases and J by 5 bases, leaving 13 bases between them. Per the germline V gene, CDR1 is LNHDA and CDR2 is SQIVND (reference sequence). The CDR3 totals 15 residues. Written as DNA, the CDR3 is TGTGCCAGTAGTATAGACCTGACTAGGCGGGAGACCCAGTACTTC. Its translation: CASSIDLTRRETQYF.

This chain links TRBV7-9 with TRBJ1-6; tentatively, D is TRBD1 (5 bases). This CDR3 is 15 amino acids long. Germline-derived CDR1 and CDR2 are SEHNR and FQNEAQ (reference sequence). The V gene lost 1 base and the J gene lost 2 bases, with 6 bases spanning the gap. CDR3 nucleotides: TGTGCCAGCAGCTTAGGACAGACCTATAATTCACCCCTCCACTTT. Amino acid sequence: CASSLGQTYNSPLHF.

The chain is built from TRBV19 and TRBJ1-1; D unclear. CDR3 length equals 12 residues. The V end lost 5 bases, the J end lost 10 bases, and 14 bases lay between the germline ends. CDR1 and CDR2 from the germline V gene are LNHDA and SQIVND (reference sequence). CDR3 sequence (DNA): TGTGCCAGTAGTGCCCCCCAAGGAGTAGCTTTCTTT. Translation: CASSAPQGVAFF.

This clone was detected once. The genes are TRBV5-1 and TRBJ2-5; 9 bases map to TRBD1. The V gene end was trimmed by 4 bases and the J gene end by 2 bases; junction bases not matched to a gene: 9. The CDR3 consists of 16 residues. The germline gives CDR1 SGHRS, CDR2 YFSETQ. This CDR3 is CASSPGQGIGQETQYF. The CDR3 region has the DNA TGCGCCAGCAGCCCGGGACAGGGAATAGGGCAAGAGACCCAGTACTTC.

The chain employs TRBV4-1 and TRBJ1-2, with TRBD1 matching 7 bases. The V gene's germline CDR1 is MGHRA and CDR2 YSYEKL. Trimming took 2 bases from V and 1 from J; bases not matched to a gene: 10. This CDR3 is built from 17 residues. In DNA form, the CDR3 reads TGCGCCAGCAGCCAACCAGGACAGGACGAACGTAACTATGGCTACACCTTC. Translation: CASSQPGQDERNYGYTF.

The chain joins TRBV6-6 to TRBJ1-1; a weak D match, TRBD1 (5 bases). CDR1 is MNHNY, CDR2 SVGAGI, per germline (reference sequence). V lost 0 bases and J 10 bases, leaving 15 bases between the germline ends. CDR3 size: 14 residues. CDR3 bases: TGTGCCAGCAGTTACTCACAAGGGGTGAGCGGAGCTTTCTTT. Its protein is CASSYSQGVSGAFF.

The rearrangement uses TRBV6-1 and TRBJ1-5, with 7 bases aligning to TRBD1. V was clipped by 6 bases and J by 6 bases; unmatched bases: 5. In germline, CDR1 is MNHNS, CDR2 SASEGT. The length of the CDR3 is 13 residues. This CDR3 is CASRAQGGQPQHF. The CDR3 DNA reads as TGTGCCAGCAGGGCCCAGGGGGGTCAGCCCCAGCATTTT.

V is TRBV28 and J is TRBJ1-1; unclear D gene. Trimming pared 6 bases from V and 1 base from J, leaving 6 bases between. Per the germline V gene, CDR1 is MDHEN and CDR2 is SYDVKM. The CDR3 extends over 12 amino acids. The CDR3 protein is CASSLTNTEAFF. CDR3 nucleotide sequence: TGTGCCAGCAGCCTCACGAACACTGAAGCTTTCTTT.

This rearrangement joins TRBV11-3 to TRBJ2-3; D may be TRBD2 (5 bases). Germline CDR1 SGHNT, CDR2 YENEEA. Trimming pared 5 bases from V and 4 bases from J, leaving 22 bases between. The CDR3 has 17 amino acids. CDR3 amino acids: CASSPGKREISPDTQYF. CDR3 in DNA: TGTGCCAGCAGCCCCGGGAAAAGGGAGATTTCGCCAGATACGCAGTATTTT.

Concerning this clone itself: Other DNA sequences in this sample translate to the same CDR3. The chain combines TRBV5-8 with TRBJ2-5; perhaps TRBD1 as D (6 bases). Trimming shortened V by 0 bases and J by 4 bases, and 10 bases separated the two germline ends. Per germline, CDR1 SGHTS and CDR2 YDEGEE. This CDR3 has 14 residues. The CDR3 sequence: CASSLEGVRETQYF. CDR3 nucleotides: TGTGCCAGCAGCTTGGAGGGGGTCAGAGAGACCCAGTACTTC.

This clone was observed a few times. The chain uses TRBV19 and TRBJ2-1; 8 nucleotides line up with TRBD1. Losses at the gene ends were 8 bases for V and 8 bases for J; bases not matched to a gene: 11. This CDR3 spans 14 amino acids. CDR1 LNHDA and CDR2 SQIVND come from the germline V gene (reference sequence). The CDR3 nucleotides read TGTGCCAGTGCCGGACAGGGCCTCCGCCATGAGCAGTTCTTC. Its translation: CASAGQGLRHEQFF.

This rearrangement joins TRBV19 to TRBJ2-5, with D tentatively TRBD2 (6 bases). Trimming pared 6 bases from V and 4 bases from J, leaving 15 bases between. CDR1 is LNHDA and CDR2 is SQIVND in the germline V gene (reference sequence). The CDR3 loop spans 14 amino acids. The CDR3 nucleotides are TGTGCCAGTAGGGCCCTGGGCGGGGCAGAGACCCAGTACTTC. Translation: CASRALGGAETQYF.

The chain combines TRBV6-6 with TRBJ2-7; TRBD1 agrees at 9 bases. Germline V lookup: CDR1 MNHNY, CDR2 SVGAGI (reference sequence). This CDR3 comprises 15 residues. Germline trimming cut 3 bases from V and 4 bases from J; bases unmatched to any gene: 7. The CDR3 nucleotides are TGTGCCAGCAGTTATCAGGGACAGGGACCATACGAGCAGTACTTC. It specifies CASSYQGQGPYEQYF.

The CDR3 loop is CASSATGWFQPQHF. For the CDR3, the DNA is TGTGCCAGTAGTGCGACAGGGTGGTTTCAGCCCCAGCATTTT. The chain combines TRBV19 with TRBJ1-5, with 7 bases matching TRBD1. CDR1 and CDR2 (germline): LNHDA, SQIVND (reference sequence). J lost 6 bases, V lost 5 bases, and 7 bases had no gene match. This CDR3 region has 14 residues.

The chain employs TRBV18 and TRBJ2-3, with TRBD2 as a possible D gene (5 bases). There are 19 residues in the CDR3. Trimming removed 3 bases from V and 0 bases from J, with 22 bases in between. CDR1 and CDR2 from the germline V gene are KGHSH and LQKENI. The CDR3 sequence is CASSPFRSVSEDSTDTQYF. CDR3 DNA: TGTGCCAGCTCACCTTTTCGATCGGTCTCGGAGGACAGCACAGATACGCAGTATTTT.